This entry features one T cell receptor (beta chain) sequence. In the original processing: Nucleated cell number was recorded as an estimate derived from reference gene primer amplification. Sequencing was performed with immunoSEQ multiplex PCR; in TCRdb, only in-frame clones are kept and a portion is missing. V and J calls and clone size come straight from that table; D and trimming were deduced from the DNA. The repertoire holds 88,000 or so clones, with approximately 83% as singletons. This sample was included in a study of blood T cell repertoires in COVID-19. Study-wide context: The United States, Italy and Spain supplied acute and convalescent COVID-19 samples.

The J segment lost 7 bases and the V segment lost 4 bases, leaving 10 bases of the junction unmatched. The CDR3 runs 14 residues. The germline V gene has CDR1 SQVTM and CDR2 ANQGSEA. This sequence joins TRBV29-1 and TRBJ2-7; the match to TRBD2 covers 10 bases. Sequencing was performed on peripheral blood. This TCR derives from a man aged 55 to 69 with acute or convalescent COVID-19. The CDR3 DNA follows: TGCAGCGTTGTAGCGGGAGGTCTCACGGGGGAGCAGTACTTC. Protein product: CSVVAGGLTGEQYF.